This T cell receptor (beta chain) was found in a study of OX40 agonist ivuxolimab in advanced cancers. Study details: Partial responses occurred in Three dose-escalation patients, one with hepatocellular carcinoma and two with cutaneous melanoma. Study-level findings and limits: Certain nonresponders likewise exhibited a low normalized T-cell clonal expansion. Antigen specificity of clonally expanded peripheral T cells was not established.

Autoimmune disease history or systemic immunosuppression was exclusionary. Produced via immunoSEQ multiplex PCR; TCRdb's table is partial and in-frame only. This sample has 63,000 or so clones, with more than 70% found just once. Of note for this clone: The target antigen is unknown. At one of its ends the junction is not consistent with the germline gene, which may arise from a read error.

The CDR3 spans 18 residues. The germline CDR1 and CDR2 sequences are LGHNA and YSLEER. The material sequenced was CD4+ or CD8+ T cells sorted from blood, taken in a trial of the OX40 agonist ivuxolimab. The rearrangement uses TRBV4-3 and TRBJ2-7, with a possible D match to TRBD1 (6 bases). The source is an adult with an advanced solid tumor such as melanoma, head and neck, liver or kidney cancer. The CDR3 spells CASSQAQSGEWGSYEQHF. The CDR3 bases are TGCGCCAGCAGCCAAGCCCAATCAGGGGAATGGGGTTCCTACGAGCAGCACTTC.